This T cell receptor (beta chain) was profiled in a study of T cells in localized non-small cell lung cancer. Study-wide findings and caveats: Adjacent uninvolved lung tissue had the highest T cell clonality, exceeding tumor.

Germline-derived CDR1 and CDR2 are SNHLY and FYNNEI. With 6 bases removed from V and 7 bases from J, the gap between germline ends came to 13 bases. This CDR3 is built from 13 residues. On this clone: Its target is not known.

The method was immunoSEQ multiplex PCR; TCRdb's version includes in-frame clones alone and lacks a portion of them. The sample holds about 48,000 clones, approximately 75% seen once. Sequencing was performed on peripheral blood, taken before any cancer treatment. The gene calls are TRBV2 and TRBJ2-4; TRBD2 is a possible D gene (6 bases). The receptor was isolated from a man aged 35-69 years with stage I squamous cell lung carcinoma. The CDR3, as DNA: TGTGCCAGCAGACTCGGCGGAGGGAACATTCAGTACTTC. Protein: CASRLGGGNIQYF. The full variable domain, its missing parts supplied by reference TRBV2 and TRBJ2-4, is EPEVTQTPSHQVTQMGQEVILRCVPISNHLYFYWYRQILGQKVEFLVSFYNNEISEKSEIFDDQFSVERPDGSNFTLKIRSTKLEDSAMYFCASRLGGGNIQYFGAGTRLSVL.